This T cell receptor beta chain was found in a study of shared clonotypes between healthy human individuals. Study findings and constraints: Sequencing depth was expected to affect clonotype sharing among donors.

All of the donors resided in Nashville, Tennessee, and each was a Caucasian adult. This CDR3 has 15 residues. Between the trimmed V and J ends, which lost 0 bases and 4 bases, there was a span of 10 bases. CDR1 and CDR2 from the germline V gene are SGHAT and FQNNGV. Note on this clone: Its antigen is not identified.

Some clones are missing from TCRdb's copy, which holds only in-frame ones; the method was immunoSEQ multiplex PCR. The sample carries about half a million clones, 79% recorded once. The chain joins TRBV11-2 to TRBJ1-3; D ambiguous. The TCR originated in a woman aged 35 to 49 in good health. Some clones in this sample may be carry-over from other donors' samples. Input material: PBMCs. This CDR3 is CASSLDNPAGNTIYF. In DNA, the CDR3 is TGTGCCAGCAGCTTAGATAACCCCGCGGGAAACACCATATATTTT.